Following are 10 T cell receptor beta chains from one sample sequenced in a study of T cell responses to AZD1222 COVID-19 vaccine. Produced via immunoSEQ multiplex PCR; TCRdb's table is partial and in-frame only. This sample has about 180,000 clones; about 91% occur once, and the top ten carry around a tenth. The source was peripheral blood, collected 28 days after the second AZD1222 dose. These receptors all come from an adult who received the AZD1222 COVID-19 vaccine.

The chain is built from TRBV28 and TRBJ1-2, with D unclear. Trimming took off 6 bases at V and 4 bases at J, with 12 bases between the two ends. CDR1 is MDHEN, CDR2 SYDVKM, per germline. The CDR3 contains 13 residues. The DNA for the CDR3 is TGTGCCAGCAGGCTTACCAGAATCTATGGCTACACCTTC. It encodes CASRLTRIYGYTF.

This sequence joins TRBV7-9 and TRBJ2-1; D may be TRBD1 (5 bases). Trimming removed 5 bases from V and 8 bases from J, with 13 bases in between. The CDR3 runs to 13 residues. Germline V gene sequence: CDR1 SEHNR, CDR2 FQNEAQ (reference sequence). DNA of the CDR3: TGTGCCAGCAGCAATATAAGACAGTATGAGCAGTTCTTC. This sequence encodes CASSNIRQYEQFF.

The J gene is TRBJ2-7, the V gene TRBV4-1; TRBD1 matches at 10 bases. The CDR3 is made up of 15 amino acids. V lost 5 bases and J lost 1; bases outside the gene matches: 5. Germline V gene lookup returns CDR1 MGHRA and CDR2 YSYEKL. This CDR3 reads CASSSGTGVSYEQYF. CDR3 DNA: TGCGCCAGCAGCAGCGGGACAGGGGTTTCCTACGAGCAGTACTTC.

This clone occurred a few times. The V and J genes are TRBV30 and TRBJ1-2; D is unclear. Germline V gene lookup returns CDR1 GTSNPN and CDR2 SVGIG (reference sequence). Deletions cut 7 bases from V and 3 bases from J, with 15 bases between. This CDR3 has 13 residues. CDR3 coding DNA: TGTGCCTCCAACAGAGGATTTGACTATGGCTACACCTTC. This translates into CASNRGFDYGYTF.

J is TRBJ2-3 and V is TRBV6-2 or TRBV6-3; no firm D call. V was trimmed by 5 bases and J by 0 bases, leaving 12 bases between them. CDR1 is MNHEY and CDR2 is SVGEGT in the germline V gene. CDR3 length: 15 residues. CDR3 bases: TGTGCCAGCAGTCAACTAAACCCTAGCACAGATACGCAGTATTTT. Translated, it gives CASSQLNPSTDTQYF.

This rearrangement joins TRBV5-5 to TRBJ1-4, with TRBD1 matching 8 bases. Per the germline V gene, CDR1 is SGHKS and CDR2 is YYEKEE (reference sequence). The CDR3 is 15 amino acids. Losses at the gene ends were 1 base for V and 5 bases for J; bases not matched to a gene: 4. The CDR3 sequence: CASSLPTGGNEKLFF. The CDR3 nucleotides read TGTGCCAGCAGCTTGCCTACAGGGGGGAATGAAAAACTGTTTTTT.

As concerns this clone: At one end, the junction sequence differs from germline, possibly due to a read error. The chain combines TRBV7-7 with TRBJ2-3; the match to TRBD1 covers 8 bases. The CDR3 is 14 amino acids. CDR1 and CDR2 (germline): SSHAT, FNYEAQ (reference sequence). The CDR3 DNA is TGTGCTAGCAGCTATGGACAGGGACGAGATACGCAGTATTTT. Its translation: CASSYGQGRDTQYF.

This chain connects TRBV10-1 to TRBJ2-1; TRBD2 matches 7 bases. J was trimmed by 10 bases and V by 4 bases; bases with no gene match: 7. This CDR3 has 13 amino acids. Germline assignment: CDR1 WNHNN and CDR2 SYGVQD (reference sequence). The chain's CDR3 is CASSVSREGEQFF. CDR3 in DNA: TGCGCCAGCAGTGTTTCCAGGGAGGGCGAGCAGTTCTTC.

This CDR3 is CASSQKQIAIEAFF. As DNA, the CDR3 is TGTGCCAGCAGCCAGAAACAGATCGCTATTGAAGCTTTCTTT. The rearrangement links TRBV3-1 (or the pseudogene TRBV3-2) to TRBJ1-1; D gene ambiguous. The V gene lost 3 bases and the J gene lost 7 bases, with 15 bases spanning the gap. Germline V gene data show CDR1 as LGHDT and CDR2 as YNNKEL (reference sequence). The CDR3 sequence is 14 residues long.

The chain has TRBV4-2 and TRBJ2-5, with D hard to call. The CDR3 spans 16 residues. V gave up 1 base and J gave up 4 bases, with 16 bases separating them. Germline CDR1 reads LGHNA; CDR2 reads YNFKEQ. The CDR3 reads CASSQANSRPGETQYF. The CDR3 DNA follows: TGTGCCAGCAGCCAAGCGAATAGTCGCCCGGGAGAGACCCAGTACTTC.